The present T cell receptor (beta chain) was sequenced within a study of blood T cell repertoires in COVID-19. Study-level background: Specimens from acute and convalescent COVID-19 originated in the United States, Italy and Spain.

Original processing methods: Amplification of reference gene primers provided the estimated nucleated cell counts. Using immunoSEQ multiplex PCR, the repertoire was profiled, and TCRdb retains in-frame clones only, with some absent. V and J calls and clone size are copied from that table; D and trimming were computed from the DNA. The table records some 110,000 clones, about nine tenths of them present only once. This sequence was found in a human donor in a cohort sampled during active COVID-19. The sample comprised peripheral blood.

The CDR3 region is CASSLLTGKNTEAFF. The CDR3 bases are TGTGCCAGCAGCCTCCTTACAGGAAAGAACACTGAAGCTTTCTTT. The chain combines TRBV7-6 with TRBJ1-1, with D possibly matching TRBD1 (5 bases). Germline assignment: CDR1 SGHVS and CDR2 FNYEAQ. Between the trimmed V and J ends, which lost 5 bases and 1 base, there was a span of 14 bases. This CDR3 has 15 residues.